This T cell receptor (beta chain) was observed in a study of lymphopenia after photon versus proton radiotherapy. General observations from the study: After lymphocyte nadir, photon-treated repertoires showed oligoclonal expansion, especially CD8+ Temra. Relative stability marked proton patients; photon patients lost diversity and naive cells. Larger post-nadir TCR diversity loss correlated inversely with survival in deceased patients.

The CDR3 runs to 14 residues. V lost 6 bases to trimming and J lost 2 bases; unmatched junction nucleotides: 4. Germline V gene data show CDR1 as SNHLY and CDR2 as FYNNEI. This clone has a single count. Its cognate antigen is unknown. Profiling relied on immunoSEQ multiplex PCR, and the TCRdb table lists in-frame clones only, not all of them. The table records about 26,000 clones, around 83% of them present only once. Sample: peripheral blood, taken from a patient treated with photon-based radiotherapy. The chain joins TRBV2 to TRBJ2-3; 8 nucleotides align to TRBD2. This receptor was identified in a woman aged 45-65 years with pancreatic cancer. The CDR3 region is CASSRTSPTDTQYF. In DNA form, the CDR3 reads TGTGCCAGCAGCCGGACTAGCCCCACAGATACGCAGTATTTT.